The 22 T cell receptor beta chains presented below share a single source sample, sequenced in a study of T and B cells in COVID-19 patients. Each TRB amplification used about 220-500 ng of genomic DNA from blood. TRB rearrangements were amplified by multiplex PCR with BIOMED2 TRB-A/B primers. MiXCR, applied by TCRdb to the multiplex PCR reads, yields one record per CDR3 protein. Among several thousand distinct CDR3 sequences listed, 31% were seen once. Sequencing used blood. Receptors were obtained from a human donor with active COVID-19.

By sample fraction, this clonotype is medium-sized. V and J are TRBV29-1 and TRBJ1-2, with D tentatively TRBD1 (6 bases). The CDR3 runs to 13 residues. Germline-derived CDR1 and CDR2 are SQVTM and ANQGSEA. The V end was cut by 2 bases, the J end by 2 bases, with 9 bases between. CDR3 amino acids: CSVETGANYGYTF. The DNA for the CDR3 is TGCAGCGTTGAAACGGGGGCCAACTATGGCTACACCTTC.

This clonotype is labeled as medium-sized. The CDR3 nucleotides read TGTGCCAGCAGTTACCCGACTAGCGGGGGCACCGGGGAGCTGTTTTTT. Its protein product is CASSYPTSGGTGELFF. The J gene is TRBJ2-2, the V gene TRBV6-5, with 12 bases matching TRBD2. The CDR3 covers 16 residues. In germline, CDR1 is MNHEY, CDR2 SVGAGI. Trimming removed 2 bases from V and 4 bases from J; junction bases left unmatched: 2.

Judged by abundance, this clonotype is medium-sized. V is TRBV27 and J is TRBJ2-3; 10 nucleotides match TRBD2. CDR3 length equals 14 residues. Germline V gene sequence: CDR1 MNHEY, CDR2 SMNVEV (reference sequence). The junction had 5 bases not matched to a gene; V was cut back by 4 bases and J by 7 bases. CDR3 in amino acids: CASSSLAGLNTQYF. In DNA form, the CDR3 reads TGTGCCAGCAGTTCACTAGCGGGGCTAAATACGCAGTATTTT.

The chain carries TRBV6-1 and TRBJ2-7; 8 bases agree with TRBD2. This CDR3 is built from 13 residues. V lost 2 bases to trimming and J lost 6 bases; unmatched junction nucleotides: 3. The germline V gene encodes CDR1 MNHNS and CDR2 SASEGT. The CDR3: CASSEKRGTEQYV. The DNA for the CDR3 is TGTGCCAGCAGTGAAAAGCGGGGGACCGAGCAGTACGTC.

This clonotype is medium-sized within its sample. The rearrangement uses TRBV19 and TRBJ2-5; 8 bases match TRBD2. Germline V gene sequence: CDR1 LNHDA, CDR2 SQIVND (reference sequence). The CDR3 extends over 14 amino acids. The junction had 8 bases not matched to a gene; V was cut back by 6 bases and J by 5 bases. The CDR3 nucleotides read TGTGCCAGTAGCCCAACCGGGGGGGTTGAGACCCAGTACTTC. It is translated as CASSPTGGVETQYF.

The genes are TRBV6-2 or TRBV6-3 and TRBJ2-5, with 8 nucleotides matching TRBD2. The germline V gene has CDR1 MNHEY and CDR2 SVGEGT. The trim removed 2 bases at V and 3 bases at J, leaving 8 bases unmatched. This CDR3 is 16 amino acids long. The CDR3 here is CASSYSPAGAKETQYF. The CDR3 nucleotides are TGTGCCAGCAGTTACAGCCCAGCGGGGGCCAAAGAGACCCAGTACTTC.

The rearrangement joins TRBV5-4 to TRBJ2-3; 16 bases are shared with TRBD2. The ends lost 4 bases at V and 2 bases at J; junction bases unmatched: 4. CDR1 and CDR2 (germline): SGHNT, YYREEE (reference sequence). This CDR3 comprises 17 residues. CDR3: CASSVGLAGGPTDTQYF. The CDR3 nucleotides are TGTGCCAGCAGCGTGGGACTAGCGGGGGGGCCCACAGATACGCAGTATTTT. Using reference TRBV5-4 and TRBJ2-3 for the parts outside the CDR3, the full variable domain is ETGVTQSPTHLIKTRGQQVTLRCSSQSGHNTVSWYQQALGQGPQFIFQYYREEENGRGNFPPRFSGLQFPNYSSELNVNALELDDSALYLCASSVGLAGGPTDTQYFGPGTRLTVL.

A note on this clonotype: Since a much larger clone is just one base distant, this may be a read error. CDR3 in amino acids: CASSPDSQSDYGNTF. CDR3 in DNA: TGTGCCAGTAGTCCGGACAGTCAATCAGACTATGGCAACACCTTC. This rearrangement joins TRBV19 to TRBJ1-2; TRBD1 might be the D (6 bases). The CDR3 sequence is 15 residues long. In germline, CDR1 is LNHDA, CDR2 SQIVND (reference sequence). Combining the CDR3 with reference TRBV19 and TRBJ1-2 gives the whole variable domain DGGITQSPKYLFRKEGQNVTLSCEQNLNHDAMYWYRQDPGQGLRLIYYSQIVNDFQKGDIAEGYSVSREKKESFPLTVTSAQKNPTAFYLCASSPDSQSDYGNTFGSGTRLTVV.

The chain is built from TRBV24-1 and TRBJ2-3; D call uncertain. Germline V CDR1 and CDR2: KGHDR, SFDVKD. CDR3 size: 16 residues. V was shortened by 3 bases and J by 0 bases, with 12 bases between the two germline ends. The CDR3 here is CATSDATVGSTDTQYF. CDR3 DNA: TGTGCCACCAGTGATGCGACTGTGGGCAGCACAGATACGCAGTATTTT.

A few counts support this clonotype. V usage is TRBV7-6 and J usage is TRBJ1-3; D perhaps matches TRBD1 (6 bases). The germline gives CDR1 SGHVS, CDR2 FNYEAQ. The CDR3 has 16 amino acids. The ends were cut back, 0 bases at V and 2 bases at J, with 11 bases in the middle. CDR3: CASSLAMDRPGNTIYF. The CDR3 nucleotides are TGTGCCAGCAGCTTAGCTATGGACAGACCTGGAAACACCATATATTTT.

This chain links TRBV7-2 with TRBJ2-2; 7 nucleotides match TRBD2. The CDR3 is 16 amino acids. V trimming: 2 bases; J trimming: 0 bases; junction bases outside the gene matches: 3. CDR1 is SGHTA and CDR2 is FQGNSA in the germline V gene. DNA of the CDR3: TGTGCCAGCAGCTTACGTGGGGGGGCGAACACCGGGGAGCTGTTTTTT. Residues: CASSLRGGANTGELFF.

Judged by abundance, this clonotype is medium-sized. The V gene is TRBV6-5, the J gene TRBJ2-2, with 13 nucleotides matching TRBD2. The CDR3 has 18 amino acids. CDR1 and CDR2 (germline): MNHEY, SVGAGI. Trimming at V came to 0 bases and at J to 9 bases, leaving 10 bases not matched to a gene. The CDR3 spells CASSYSWTSGGPTRELFF. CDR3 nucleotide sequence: TGTGCCAGCAGTTACTCTTGGACTAGCGGGGGTCCTACCCGGGAGCTGTTTTTT.

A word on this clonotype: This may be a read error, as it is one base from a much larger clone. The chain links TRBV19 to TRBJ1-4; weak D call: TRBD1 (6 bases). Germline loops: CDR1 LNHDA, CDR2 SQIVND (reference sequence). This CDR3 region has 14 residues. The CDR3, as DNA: TGTGCCAGTAGTTCCGGGACAACGAATGAAAAACTGTTTTTT. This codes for CASSSGTTNEKLFF. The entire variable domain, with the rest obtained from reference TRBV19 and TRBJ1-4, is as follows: DGGITQSPKYLFRKEGQNVTLSCEQNLNHDAMYWYRQDPGQGLRLIYYSQIVNDFQKGDIAEGYSVSREKKESFPLTVTSAQKNPTAFYLCASSSGTTNEKLFFGSGTQLSVL.

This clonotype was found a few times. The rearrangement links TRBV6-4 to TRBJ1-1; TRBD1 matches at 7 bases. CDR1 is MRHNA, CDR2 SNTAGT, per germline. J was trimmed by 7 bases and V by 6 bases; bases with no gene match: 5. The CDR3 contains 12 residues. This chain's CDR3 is CASRDRLDEAFF. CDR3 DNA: TGTGCCAGCAGGGACAGGTTGGATGAAGCTTTCTTT.

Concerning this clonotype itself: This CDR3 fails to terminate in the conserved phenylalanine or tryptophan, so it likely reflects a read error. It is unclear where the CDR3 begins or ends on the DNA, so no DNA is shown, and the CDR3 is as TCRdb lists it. CDR3 region: CASSDRTSNKL. J is TRBJ2-5 and V is TRBV18; the table's TRBD2 call for D was not verified on the DNA. The CDR3 region is 11 residues in length, termini included. Germline V gene data show CDR1 as KGHSH and CDR2 as LQKENI.

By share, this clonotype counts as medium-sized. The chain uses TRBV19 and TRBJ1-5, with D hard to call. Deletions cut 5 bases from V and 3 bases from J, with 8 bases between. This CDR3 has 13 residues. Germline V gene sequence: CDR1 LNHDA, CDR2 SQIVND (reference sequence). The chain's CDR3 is CASSVQANQPQHF. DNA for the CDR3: TGTGCCAGTAGTGTCCAGGCCAATCAGCCCCAGCATTTT.

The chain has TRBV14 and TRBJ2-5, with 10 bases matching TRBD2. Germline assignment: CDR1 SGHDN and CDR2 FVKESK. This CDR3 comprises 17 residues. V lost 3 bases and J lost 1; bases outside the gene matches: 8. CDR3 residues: CASSQTLTSGPQETQYF. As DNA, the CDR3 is TGTGCCAGCAGCCAGACCTTGACTAGCGGGCCCCAAGAGACCCAGTACTTC.

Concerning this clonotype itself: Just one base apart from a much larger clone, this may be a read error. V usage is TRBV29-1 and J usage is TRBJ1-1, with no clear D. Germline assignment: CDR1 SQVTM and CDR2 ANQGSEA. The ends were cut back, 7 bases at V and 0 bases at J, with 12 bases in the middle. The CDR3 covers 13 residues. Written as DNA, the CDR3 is TGCAGCGCTGAGCTGGGATTGAACACTGAAGCTTTCTTT. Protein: CSAELGLNTEAFF. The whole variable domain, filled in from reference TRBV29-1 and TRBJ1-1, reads SAVISQKPSRDICQRGTSLTIQCQVDSQVTMMFWYRQQPGQSLTLIATANQGSEATYESGFVIDKFPISRPNLTFSTLTVSNMSPEDSSIYLCSAELGLNTEAFFGQGTRLTVV.

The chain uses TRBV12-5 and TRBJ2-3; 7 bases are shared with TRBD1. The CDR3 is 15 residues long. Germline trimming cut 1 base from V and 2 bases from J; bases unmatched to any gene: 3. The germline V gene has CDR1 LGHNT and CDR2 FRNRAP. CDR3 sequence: CASGLGQGNTDTQYF. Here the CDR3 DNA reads TGTGCTAGTGGTTTGGGACAGGGAAACACAGATACGCAGTATTTT.

CDR3 protein: CASRGRTRDTGELFF. The CDR3 DNA sequence: TGTGCCAGCAGGGGGAGGACTAGAGACACCGGGGAGCTGTTTTTT. The chain uses TRBV2 and TRBJ2-2; 7 nucleotides match TRBD2. The germline gives CDR1 SNHLY, CDR2 FYNNEI. The V segment lost 6 bases and the J segment 3 bases; nucleotides outside the gene matches: 7. This CDR3 has 15 residues.

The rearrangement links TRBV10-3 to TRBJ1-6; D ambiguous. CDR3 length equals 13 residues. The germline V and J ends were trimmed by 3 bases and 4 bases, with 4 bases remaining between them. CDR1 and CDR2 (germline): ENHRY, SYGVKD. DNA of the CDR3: TGTGCCATCAGTGATAGGTATAATTCACCCCTCCACTTT. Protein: CAISDRYNSPLHF.

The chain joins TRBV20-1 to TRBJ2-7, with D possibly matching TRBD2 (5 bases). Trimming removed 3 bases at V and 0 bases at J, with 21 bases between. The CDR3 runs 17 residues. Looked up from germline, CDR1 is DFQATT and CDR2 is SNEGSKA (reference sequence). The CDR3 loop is CSARAVSPGSPSYEQYF. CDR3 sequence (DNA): TGCAGTGCTAGGGCTGTTAGCCCGGGGTCACCCTCCTACGAGCAGTACTTC.